This T cell receptor (beta chain) was recovered during a study of blood T cell repertoires in COVID-19. In the study overall: COVID-19 samples, acute and convalescent, were from the United States, Italy and Spain. T cells, B-cell-depleted T cells, or PBMCs provided the cDNA or gDNA that served as material.

With V trimmed by 5 bases and J by 5 bases, 3 bases remained unmatched. Germline V gene data show CDR1 as LNHDA and CDR2 as SQIVND (reference sequence). The length of the CDR3 is 15 residues. In the source study's methods: Amplifying reference gene primers gave estimates of nucleated cell counts. Data came from immunoSEQ multiplex PCR; TCRdb stores just in-frame clones and leaves some out. V and J calls and clone size are copied from that table; D and trimming were computed from the DNA. The sample lists approximately 670,000 clones; just under 90% were seen once. The sequenced material came from peripheral blood. The chain couples TRBV19 to TRBJ2-2, with 12 positions matching TRBD2. The sequence was obtained from a woman younger than 35 with acute or convalescent COVID-19. Written as DNA, the CDR3 is TGTGCCAGTAGTCGGACTAGCGGGGCTACCGGGGAGCTGTTTTTT. Residues: CASSRTSGATGELFF.